Listed below are T cell receptor beta chains from one sample, sequenced in a study of OX40 agonist ivuxolimab in advanced cancers. TCRdb's table, derived via immunoSEQ multiplex PCR, lists solely in-frame clones and lacks some. The sample has 80,000 to 95,000 clones; around 85% are singletons. The material was CD4+ or CD8+ T cells sorted from blood, obtained in a trial of the OX40 agonist ivuxolimab. The receptors here all came from an adult with an advanced solid tumor such as melanoma, head and neck, liver or kidney cancer. The CDR3 runs from the conserved cysteine through the conserved F or W.

cdr3_aa v_call
CASSTYGRLAKNIQYF TRBV28
CASSSGRGYTF TRBV6-6
CASSSDGHYGYTF TRBV7-8
CATSLESRRPQHF TRBV15
CASSARPGEGYYNEQFF TRBV6-1
CASSPRDRGGTGELFF TRBV4-2
CASSYSGVSGANVLTF TRBV6-5
CASSSLNTGELFF TRBV19
CAISEGSGDTGELFF TRBV10-3
CAWSTRRQITDTQYF TRBV30
CASSSRPFTSGANVLTF TRBV27
CASTGLALTDTQYF TRBV2
CASSQDGRGYTF TRBV4-2
CASSQTGGATGELFF TRBV6-5
CASSPRTSTPDTQYF TRBV9
CASSWDREETQYF TRBV5-6
CSVVPAELRGRSSPLHF TRBV29-1
CASSETGGNYGYTF TRBV6-1
CASSLYRDRVTGELFF TRBV5-6
CASSEGQGPSYEQYF TRBV5-5
CASSPQGVTTEAFF TRBV28
CSVQRETGEAFF TRBV29-1
CASSLAAGGPGDTQYF TRBV7-6
CASSLTGAGRTAGELFF TRBV5-1
CASSSRTGIAPQPQHF TRBV27
CASSRTGGRETQYF TRBV18
CASSLAAAGTAAYEQYF TRBV27
CSVLQASGANVLTF TRBV29-1
CASSSWSSGSNEQFF TRBV5-1
CASSLLGVGSGEQYF TRBV5-1
CASSPLGVTDTQYF TRBV4-3
CASSIVTASSTDTQYF TRBV19
CASSYGAQTYEQYF TRBV6-5
CSVHDRGGSEQYF TRBV29-1
CAWSLQEYSEAFF TRBV30
CASSSPGLAGDNEQFF TRBV7-9
CASSSWPGSGTDGYTF TRBV11-2
CSVWGGPGTDTQYF TRBV29-1
CASSTYLAGGYEQYF TRBV5-8
CASSLAPPSTDTQYF TRBV5-1
CASSTDSADSYEQYF TRBV6-5
CASSSTGLAKNIQYF TRBV25-1
CATSRDSGGAYEQYF TRBV15
CASSRGQTSYTF TRBV7-9
CASSTEYPYEQYF TRBV19
CASSIESGGNLYNEQFF TRBV19
CATGLRVEEETQYF TRBV19
CASSLRGSGTTNKQYF TRBV11-2
CASSQRSTGGMSTDTQYF TRBV18
CASSRGGMNTEAFF TRBV11-3
CASTQAGGKTGELFF TRBV7-8
CASSYRDGWSSYTF TRBV7-2
CASSPWGPFQETQYF TRBV6-5
CASSLRQDSTDTQYF TRBV5-1
CASSPLIEADEKLFF TRBV7-9
CASSVGQGWEKLFF TRBV9
CASSSPGGAETGELFF TRBV5-4